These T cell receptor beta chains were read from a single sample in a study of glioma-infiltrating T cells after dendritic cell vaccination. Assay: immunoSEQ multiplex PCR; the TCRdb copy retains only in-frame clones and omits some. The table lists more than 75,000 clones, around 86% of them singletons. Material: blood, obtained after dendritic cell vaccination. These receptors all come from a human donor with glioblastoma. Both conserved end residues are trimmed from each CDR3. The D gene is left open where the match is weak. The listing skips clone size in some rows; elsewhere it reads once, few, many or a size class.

CDR3 protein: ASSSDRNTGELF
J gene: TRBJ2-2
D gene: .
clone size: .
V gene: TRBV7-3

CDR3 protein: ASSERRTASGNTIY
J gene: TRBJ1-3
D gene: .
clone size: .
V gene: TRBV2

CDR3 protein: SVGFRDRWNEQY
J gene: TRBJ2-7
D gene: TRBD1
clone size: .
V gene: TRBV29-1

CDR3 protein: ASSPRRAGGRGELF
J gene: TRBJ2-2
D gene: TRBD1
clone size: .
V gene: TRBV11-3

CDR3 protein: ASSLEGYRDRSYEQY
J gene: TRBJ2-7
D gene: TRBD1
clone size: .
V gene: TRBV7-2

CDR3 protein: ASSSTGDSSGNTIY
J gene: TRBJ1-3
D gene: .
clone size: .
V gene: TRBV19

CDR3 protein: ASSPLTGMNTEAF
J gene: TRBJ1-1
D gene: .
clone size: once
V gene: TRBV7-9

CDR3 protein: ASSFNTGQGGGYT
J gene: TRBJ1-2
D gene: TRBD1
clone size: .
V gene: TRBV11-1

CDR3 protein: ASSVGMRASGQETQY
J gene: TRBJ2-5
D gene: TRBD2
clone size: .
V gene: TRBV9

CDR3 protein: ASSLVPASGGNNEQF
J gene: TRBJ2-1
D gene: TRBD2
clone size: .
V gene: TRBV7-9

CDR3 protein: ASSEGTGRGQF
J gene: TRBJ2-1
D gene: TRBD1
clone size: .
V gene: TRBV5-1

CDR3 protein: ATSRDKGQVYGYT
J gene: TRBJ1-2
D gene: TRBD1
clone size: .
V gene: TRBV15

CDR3 protein: ATSRGGSGNTIY
J gene: TRBJ1-3
D gene: .
clone size: .
V gene: TRBV15

CDR3 protein: ASSRTGGGSSTGELF
J gene: TRBJ2-2
D gene: TRBD1
clone size: .
V gene: TRBV7-9

CDR3 protein: ASRSGTGGSGYYGYT
J gene: TRBJ1-2
D gene: TRBD1
clone size: .
V gene: TRBV7-2

CDR3 protein: ASSSTGTGAETQY
J gene: TRBJ2-5
D gene: TRBD1
clone size: .
V gene: TRBV7-8

CDR3 protein: ASSYGGGAFEYGYT
J gene: TRBJ1-2
D gene: TRBD1
clone size: .
V gene: TRBV6-5

CDR3 protein: SARGTAEAF
J gene: TRBJ1-1
D gene: .
clone size: .
V gene: TRBV20-1

CDR3 protein: ASSPQGRETQY
J gene: TRBJ2-5
D gene: .
clone size: .
V gene: TRBV7-3

CDR3 protein: ASSLDHSSYEQY
J gene: TRBJ2-7
D gene: .
clone size: .
V gene: TRBV7-2

CDR3 protein: ASSSGTVTYEQY
J gene: TRBJ2-7
D gene: TRBD1
clone size: few
V gene: TRBV2

CDR3 protein: ASQAAGEAYEQY
J gene: TRBJ2-7
D gene: .
clone size: .
V gene: TRBV5-1

CDR3 protein: ASSDEWSGAEAF
J gene: TRBJ1-1
D gene: .
clone size: .
V gene: TRBV2

CDR3 protein: ASSGDRGRSGYT
J gene: TRBJ1-2
D gene: TRBD1
clone size: few
V gene: TRBV6-1

CDR3 protein: ASSPRTRGAYEQY
J gene: TRBJ2-7
D gene: .
clone size: .
V gene: TRBV7-2

CDR3 protein: SVLLDILPNEQY
J gene: TRBJ2-7
D gene: .
clone size: .
V gene: TRBV29-1

CDR3 protein: ASGLDFAGGYT
J gene: TRBJ1-2
D gene: .
clone size: .
V gene: TRBV19

CDR3 protein: ASSPRTGSYNSPLH
J gene: TRBJ1-6
D gene: TRBD1
clone size: .
V gene: TRBV5-4

CDR3 protein: ASSSSSGGLIFDTQY
J gene: TRBJ2-3
D gene: TRBD2
clone size: .
V gene: TRBV7-9

CDR3 protein: ASSIPGRGENEKLF
J gene: TRBJ1-4
D gene: .
clone size: .
V gene: TRBV19

CDR3 protein: AISVNQWGGGATDTQY
J gene: TRBJ2-3
D gene: TRBD2
clone size: .
V gene: TRBV10-3

CDR3 protein: ASSLVDRSSYEQY
J gene: TRBJ2-7
D gene: .
clone size: .
V gene: TRBV19

CDR3 protein: ATSRSRTGAFGYT
J gene: TRBJ1-2
D gene: TRBD1
clone size: .
V gene: TRBV15

CDR3 protein: ASSVDQGLFYEQY
J gene: TRBJ2-7
D gene: .
clone size: .
V gene: TRBV9

CDR3 protein: ASSLVGGSEGYT
J gene: TRBJ1-2
D gene: .
clone size: .
V gene: TRBV5-1

CDR3 protein: ASSVGWTGRSGNTIY
J gene: TRBJ1-3
D gene: TRBD1
clone size: .
V gene: TRBV9

CDR3 protein: SVEDRGRGSTDTQY
J gene: TRBJ2-3
D gene: .
clone size: .
V gene: TRBV29-1

CDR3 protein: ASRRDRDSPLH
J gene: TRBJ1-6
D gene: TRBD1
clone size: once
V gene: TRBV6-6

CDR3 protein: ASIGRDRSMDYGYT
J gene: TRBJ1-2
D gene: TRBD1
clone size: .
V gene: TRBV23-1

CDR3 protein: AFRDSYEQY
J gene: TRBJ2-7
D gene: .
clone size: once
V gene: TRBV30

CDR3 protein: ASSAGQAYEQY
J gene: TRBJ2-7
D gene: TRBD1
clone size: .
V gene: TRBV27